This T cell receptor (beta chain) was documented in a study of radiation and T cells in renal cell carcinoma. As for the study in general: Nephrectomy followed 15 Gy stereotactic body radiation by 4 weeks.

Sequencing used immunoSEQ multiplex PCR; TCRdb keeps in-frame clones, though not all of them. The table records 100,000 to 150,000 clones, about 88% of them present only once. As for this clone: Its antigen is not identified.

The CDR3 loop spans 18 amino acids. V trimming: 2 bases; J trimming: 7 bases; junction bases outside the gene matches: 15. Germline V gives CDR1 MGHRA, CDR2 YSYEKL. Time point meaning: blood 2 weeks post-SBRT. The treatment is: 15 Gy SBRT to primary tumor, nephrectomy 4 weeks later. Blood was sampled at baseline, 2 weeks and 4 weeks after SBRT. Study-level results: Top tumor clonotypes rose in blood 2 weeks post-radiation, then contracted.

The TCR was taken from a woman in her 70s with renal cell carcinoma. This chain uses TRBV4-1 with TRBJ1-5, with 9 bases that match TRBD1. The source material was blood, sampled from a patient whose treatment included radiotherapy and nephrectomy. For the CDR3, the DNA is TGCGCCAGCAGCCAACTCCGGGGGGGACAGGGTCGTCAGCAGCCCCAGCATTTT. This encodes CASSQLRGGQGRQQPQHF.